This entry lists 5 T cell receptor beta chains sequenced from one sample in a study of early T cells in non-severe SARS-CoV-2 infection. TCRdb redid the calling of the 5' RACE reads with MiXCR, one entry per CDR3 protein. The repertoire has 70,000 to 95,000 distinct CDR3 sequences, roughly 9.6% of them found once; the top ten carry about 4.8%. Sequenced sample: whole blood. All receptors come from an adult who was a healthcare worker with PCR-confirmed SARS-CoV-2 infection or an uninfected control (not recorded which).

This clonotype was recorded a few times. The V call is TRBV11-2, the J call TRBJ2-2; D remains ambiguous. Trimming removed 5 bases at V and 4 bases at J, with 8 bases between. The CDR3 loop spans 13 amino acids. From germline, CDR1 is SGHAT and CDR2 FQNNGV. The CDR3 loop is CASSPIGTGELFF. The CDR3 nucleotides read TGTGCCAGCAGCCCCATCGGCACCGGGGAGCTGTTTTTT.

The chain combines TRBV7-2 with TRBJ2-4; 10 bases are shared with TRBD2. Germline CDR1 SGHTA, CDR2 FQGNSA. J lost 4 bases, V lost 5 bases, and 11 bases had no gene match. CDR3 size: 17 residues. The DNA for the CDR3 is TGTGCCAGCAGCCCTCCCTTAAGCGGGAGGGGGAAAAACATTCAGTACTTC. Its translation: CASSPPLSGRGKNIQYF.

The rearrangement joins TRBV12-3 or TRBV12-4 to TRBJ1-2, with no clear D. This CDR3 has 13 residues. Trimming took off 5 bases at V and 5 bases at J, with 12 bases between the two ends. In DNA form, the CDR3 reads TGTGCCAGCAGTCCCCGGGGTGGATATGGCTACACCTTC. It translates to CASSPRGGYGYTF.

This clonotype was detected many times. The V and J genes are TRBV5-1 and TRBJ2-1; 7 nucleotides match TRBD2. CDR3 length: 14 amino acids. Germline CDR1 and CDR2: SGHRS and YFSETQ. The trim removed 1 base at V and 5 bases at J, leaving 3 bases unmatched. The CDR3 coding sequence is TGCGCCAGCAGCTTGCCTAGCGGAAACAATGAGCAGTTCTTC. It yields the protein CASSLPSGNNEQFF. Drawing the rest from reference TRBV5-1 and TRBJ2-1, the complete variable domain is KAGVTQTPRYLIKTRGQQVTLSCSPISGHRSVSWYQQTPGQGLQFLFEYFSETQRNKGNFPGRFSGRQFSNSRSEMNVSTLELGDSALYLCASSLPSGNNEQFFGPGTRLTVL.

V usage is TRBV7-3 and J usage is TRBJ1-2; 8 nucleotides agree with TRBD1. The CDR3 is 14 amino acids. The ends lost 5 bases at V and 3 bases at J; junction bases unmatched: 5. The germline CDR1 and CDR2 sequences are SGHTA and FQGTGA. Here the CDR3 DNA reads TGTGCCAGCAGCCCCGGGACAGGCTACTATGGCTACACCTTC. As protein: CASSPGTGYYGYTF.